These 18 T cell receptor beta chains were sequenced from one sample in a study of cytomegalovirus exposure and HLA in healthy donors. PCR amplification relied on 60 Vbeta primers (plus 13 Jbeta primers). This table comes from immunoSEQ multiplex PCR, and its TCRdb copy is limited to in-frame clones, with some not included. The table shows some 89,000 clones, with 78% occurring only once. The source material was PBMCs. All receptors derive from a woman between 35 and 50 years old in good health and CMV-seropositive.

The chain links TRBV28 to TRBJ2-7, with D tentatively TRBD1 (5 bases). Germline V CDR1 and CDR2: MDHEN, SYDVKM. V dropped 8 bases and J dropped 1 base, with 12 bases sitting between them. The CDR3 contains 13 residues. This CDR3 is CASSDSRSYEQYF. As DNA, the CDR3 is TGTGCCAGCTCCGACAGCCGTTCCTACGAGCAGTACTTC.

This clone was seen a handful of times. The rearrangement links TRBV15 to TRBJ2-7; 9 nucleotides align to TRBD1. This CDR3 has 16 amino acids. V gave up 0 bases and J gave up 4 bases; unmatched junction bases: 7. The germline gives CDR1 LNHNV, CDR2 YYDKDF (reference sequence). CDR3 sequence reads: CATSRDPGQGQYEQYF. The CDR3, as DNA: TGTGCCACCAGCAGAGATCCGGGACAGGGCCAGTACGAGCAGTACTTC.

Concerning this clone itself: Compared with germline, one end of the junction differs, possibly owing to a read error. The chain couples TRBV9 to TRBJ2-5; possible D gene TRBD1, 6 bases. This CDR3 region has 14 residues. Per germline, CDR1 SGDLS and CDR2 YYNGEE. The CDR3 region has the DNA TGTGCCAGCAGCGTCGGGACATTACAAGAGGCCCAGTACTTC. Translated: CASSVGTLQEAQYF.

This chain links TRBV12-5 with TRBJ2-2; 7 bases agree with TRBD1. Germline values: CDR1 LGHNT, CDR2 FRNRAP. The V and J ends lost 3 bases and 3 bases, in that order; junction bases with no gene match: 4. The CDR3 loop spans 15 amino acids. The CDR3 bases are TGTGCTAGTGGTTTCAGGGGGAATGACACCGGGGAGCTGTTTTTT. Encoded protein: CASGFRGNDTGELFF.

This clone was seen many times. The chain couples TRBV5-1 to TRBJ1-1; D is undetermined. Looked up from germline, CDR1 is SGHRS and CDR2 is YFSETQ. The CDR3 is 15 residues long. Deletions cut 4 bases from V and 2 bases from J, with 15 bases between. The CDR3 DNA reads as TGCGCCAGCAGCACCCGGACGGGAGTTAACACTGAAGCTTTCTTT. Its protein product is CASSTRTGVNTEAFF.

This clone was found a few times. The chain has TRBV29-1 and TRBJ2-1; TRBD2 matches at 16 bases. J gave up 5 bases and V 3 bases, and 7 bases lay outside the gene matches. This CDR3 is built from 17 residues. Germline V gene data show CDR1 as SQVTM and CDR2 as ANQGSEA. The CDR3 DNA follows: TGCAGCGTTGATAAGGGACTAGCGGGAGGGCCCAACAATGAGCAGTTCTTC. Its translation: CSVDKGLAGGPNNEQFF.

This chain uses TRBV10-1 with TRBJ2-7, with D perhaps matching TRBD2 (5 bases). The CDR3 loop spans 14 amino acids. The V end was cut by 4 bases, the J end by 2 bases, with 12 bases between. Germline V gives CDR1 WNHNN, CDR2 SYGVQD (reference sequence). CDR3 loop: CASSGTGDPYEQYF. CDR3 bases: TGCGCCAGCAGTGGGACCGGGGATCCCTACGAGCAGTACTTC.

V and J are TRBV5-1 and TRBJ2-7; D perhaps matches TRBD2 (6 bases). The CDR3 is 15 residues long. Germline V CDR1 and CDR2: SGHRS, YFSETQ. V was pared by 4 bases and J by 3 bases, with 17 bases between. The CDR3 region has the DNA TGCGCCAGCAGCCAAGGGGCTAGCGAGTTCTACGAGCAGTACTTC. Translation gives CASSQGASEFYEQYF.

The chain combines TRBV6-5 with TRBJ2-2, with 9 bases that match TRBD2. Germline V gives CDR1 MNHEY, CDR2 SVGAGI. With 2 bases clipped from V and 6 bases from J, the junction kept 4 bases outside the gene matches. This CDR3 spans 15 amino acids. The CDR3 is CASSYQAGGSGELFF. CDR3 sequence (DNA): TGTGCCAGCAGTTACCAGGCGGGAGGGTCCGGGGAGCTGTTTTTT.

The V gene is TRBV28, the J gene TRBJ2-1; the D is unclear. Germline CDR1 is MDHEN and CDR2 is SYDVKM. The CDR3 loop spans 15 amino acids. Trimming shortened V by 5 bases and J by 0 bases, and 11 bases separated the two germline ends. The CDR3 here is CASSTGSSSYNEQFF. CDR3 coding DNA: TGTGCCAGCAGTACCGGGTCGAGCTCCTACAATGAGCAGTTCTTC.

The chain joins TRBV7-9 to TRBJ2-1; 10 bases agree with TRBD2. V trimming: 5 bases; J trimming: 1 base; junction bases outside the gene matches: 8. The CDR3 spans 17 residues. Per germline, CDR1 SEHNR and CDR2 FQNEAQ (reference sequence). In DNA form, the CDR3 reads TGTGCCAGCAGCGCCCCGGTAGCGGGAGGTTCCTACAATGAGCAGTTCTTC. This encodes CASSAPVAGGSYNEQFF. Combining the CDR3 with reference TRBV7-9 and TRBJ2-1 gives the whole variable domain DTGVSQNPRHKITKRGQNVTFRCDPISEHNRLYWYRQTLGQGPEFLTYFQNEAQLEKSRLLSDRFSAERPKGSFSTLEIQRTEQGDSAMYLCASSAPVAGGSYNEQFFGPGTRLTVL.

This clone was detected a few times. V gene TRBV4-2 combines with J gene TRBJ2-1; possibly TRBD2 for D (6 bases). This CDR3 region has 16 residues. Trimming took off 0 bases at V and 0 bases at J, with 9 bases between the two ends. Germline V gives CDR1 LGHNA, CDR2 YNFKEQ. The CDR3, as DNA: TGTGCCAGCAGCCAAGAGGCGGGAAACTCCTACAATGAGCAGTTCTTC. Its protein is CASSQEAGNSYNEQFF.

The J gene is TRBJ2-7, the V gene TRBV6-5, with D maybe TRBD2 (5 bases). V was trimmed by 6 bases and J by 7 bases, leaving 16 bases between them. The CDR3 has 13 residues. Germline-derived CDR1 and CDR2 are MNHEY and SVGAGI. CDR3 sequence (DNA): TGTGCCAGCAGGCCCGATTCGGGGTGGGAGCAGTACTTC. This encodes CASRPDSGWEQYF.

This chain uses TRBV6-5 with TRBJ1-5, with 7 bases aligning to TRBD1. The CDR3 spans 13 residues. V lost 6 bases, J lost 3 bases, and 2 bases stayed unmatched. CDR1 and CDR2 (germline): MNHEY, SVGAGI. CDR3 sequence reads: CASRQGNNQPQHF. The CDR3 DNA reads as TGTGCCAGCAGACAGGGGAACAATCAGCCCCAGCATTTT.

V and J are TRBV4-2 and TRBJ2-1; TRBD2 agrees at 10 bases. V trimming: 1 base; J trimming: 7 bases; junction bases outside the gene matches: 13. Germline V gene sequence: CDR1 LGHNA, CDR2 YNFKEQ. The CDR3 loop spans 18 amino acids. CDR3 nucleotides: TGTGCCAGCAGCCAAGCCGAAGGTCTAGCGGGAGCTTTGAATGAGCAGTTCTTC. Protein: CASSQAEGLAGALNEQFF.

V gene TRBV5-4 combines with J gene TRBJ2-5; TRBD2 agrees at 10 bases. Germline assignment: CDR1 SGHNT and CDR2 YYREEE (reference sequence). With 4 bases clipped from V and 5 bases from J, the junction kept 8 bases outside the gene matches. CDR3 length equals 15 residues. The CDR3: CASSPGGLAKETQYF. The CDR3 nucleotides read TGTGCCAGCAGCCCGGGGGGACTAGCGAAGGAGACCCAGTACTTC.

The chain recombines TRBV6-4 with TRBJ2-2, with D maybe TRBD2 (6 bases). The germline V gene has CDR1 MRHNA and CDR2 SNTAGT. The CDR3 has 14 amino acids. V gave up 4 bases and J gave up 5 bases, with 11 bases separating them. The CDR3 is CASSVRAGTGELFF. The CDR3 DNA reads as TGTGCCAGCAGTGTAAGGGCGGGAACCGGGGAGCTGTTTTTT.

Note on this clone: The same CDR3 is also encoded by other DNA sequences in this sample. The rearrangement links TRBV5-5 to TRBJ2-6; TRBD1 is a possible D gene (5 bases). V lost 1 base, J lost 2 bases, and 7 bases lay in between. This CDR3 is built from 15 residues. Germline loops: CDR1 SGHKS, CDR2 YYEKEE (reference sequence). Here the CDR3 reads CASSLQGAGANVLTF. CDR3 bases: TGTGCCAGCAGCTTGCAAGGGGCTGGGGCCAACGTCCTGACTTTC.